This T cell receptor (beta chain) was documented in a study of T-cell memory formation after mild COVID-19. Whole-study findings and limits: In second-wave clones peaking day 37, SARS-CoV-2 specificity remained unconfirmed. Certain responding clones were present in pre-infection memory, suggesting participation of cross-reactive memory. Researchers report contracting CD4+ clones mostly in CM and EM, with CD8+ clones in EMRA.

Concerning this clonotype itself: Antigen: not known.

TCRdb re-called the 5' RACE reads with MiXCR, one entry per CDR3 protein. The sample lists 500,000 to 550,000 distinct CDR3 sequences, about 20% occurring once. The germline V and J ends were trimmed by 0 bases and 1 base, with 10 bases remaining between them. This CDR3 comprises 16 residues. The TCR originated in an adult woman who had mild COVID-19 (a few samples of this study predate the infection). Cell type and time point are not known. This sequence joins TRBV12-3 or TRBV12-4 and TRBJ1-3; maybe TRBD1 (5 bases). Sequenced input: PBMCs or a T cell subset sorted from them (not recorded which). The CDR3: CASSLAAAGSGNTIYF. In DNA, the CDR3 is TGTGCCAGCAGTTTAGCCGCCGCAGGGTCTGGAAACACCATATATTTT.